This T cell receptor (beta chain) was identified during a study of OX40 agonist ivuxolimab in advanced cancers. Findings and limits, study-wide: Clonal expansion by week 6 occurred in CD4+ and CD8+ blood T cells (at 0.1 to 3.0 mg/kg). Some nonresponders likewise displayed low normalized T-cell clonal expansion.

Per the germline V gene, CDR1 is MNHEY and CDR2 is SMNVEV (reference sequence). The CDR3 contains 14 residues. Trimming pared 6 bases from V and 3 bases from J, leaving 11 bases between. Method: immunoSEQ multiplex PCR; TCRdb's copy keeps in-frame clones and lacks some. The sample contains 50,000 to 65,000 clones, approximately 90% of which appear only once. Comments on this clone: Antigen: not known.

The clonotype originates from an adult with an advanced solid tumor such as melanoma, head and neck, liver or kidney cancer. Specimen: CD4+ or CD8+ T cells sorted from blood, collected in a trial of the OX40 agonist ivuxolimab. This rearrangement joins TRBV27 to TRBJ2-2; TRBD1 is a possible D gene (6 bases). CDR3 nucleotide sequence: TGTGCCAGCAGGGGGGCAGGGGACACCGGGGAGCTGTTTTTT. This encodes CASRGAGDTGELFF.